This T cell receptor (beta chain) was captured in a study of early stage breast cancer tumors. Turning to the study itself: Each sample averaged about 9.4-fold read coverage. The study, taken as a whole, reports: Compared with adjacent normal breast tissue, tumors showed roughly 2.4-fold greater T cell density and higher clonality.

In the case of this clone: Its matching antigen is unknown.

Blood replicates held 0.5 ug DNA, tumor or normal breast approximately 1.5 ug, two each. This table comes from immunoSEQ multiplex PCR, and its TCRdb copy is limited to in-frame clones, with some not included. The sample holds tens of thousands of clones, around three quarters seen once. Germline V CDR1 and CDR2: SGHTS, YDEGEE. The V and J ends lost 2 bases and 4 bases respectively, with 9 bases between them. The length of the CDR3 is 14 residues. V gene TRBV5-8 combines with J gene TRBJ1-4, with D perhaps matching TRBD1 (5 bases). Source material: blood. The TCR sequence derives from a person aged 30-39 years with breast cancer. The CDR3 loop is CASSLGAINEKLFF. The CDR3 DNA sequence: TGTGCCAGCAGCTTAGGGGCCATTAATGAAAAACTGTTTTTT.